The 6 T cell receptor beta chains below come from one sample, sequenced in a study of blood T cell repertoires in COVID-19. Assay: immunoSEQ multiplex PCR; the TCRdb copy retains only in-frame clones and omits some. The table has approximately 220,000 clones, 70% to 90% seen once. Material: peripheral blood. These receptors all come from a man aged 45 to 65 who had recovered from COVID-19.

The chain recombines TRBV3-1 (or the pseudogene TRBV3-2) with TRBJ2-7; 9 nucleotides line up with TRBD1. Germline loops: CDR1 LGHDT, CDR2 YNNKEL (reference sequence). V lost 5 bases and J lost 2; bases outside the gene matches: 7. This CDR3 spans 15 amino acids. CDR3 amino acids: CASSSATGGAYEQYF. The DNA of the CDR3 is TGTGCCAGCAGCTCGGCGACAGGGGGGGCCTACGAGCAGTACTTC.

The chain joins TRBV19 to TRBJ2-1; D possibly corresponds to TRBD1 (7 bases). Germline CDR1 and CDR2: LNHDA and SQIVND (reference sequence). The V end lost 1 base, the J end lost 6 bases, and 19 bases lay between the germline ends. This CDR3 contains 17 residues. The CDR3 DNA sequence: TGTGCCAGTAGTATAGTCCCAAGACAGGGACTCTTCAATGAGCAGTTCTTC. Amino acids: CASSIVPRQGLFNEQFF.

The CDR3 DNA follows: TGTGCCAGCTCACCCCGGACACCTCGTCAAGAGACCCAGTACTTC. This encodes CASSPRTPRQETQYF. This sequence joins TRBV18 and TRBJ2-5; TRBD1 is a possible D gene (5 bases). With 3 bases removed from V and 2 bases from J, the gap between germline ends came to 13 bases. The CDR3 runs 15 residues. The germline CDR1 and CDR2 sequences are KGHSH and LQKENI. Variable domain in full (rest from reference TRBV18 and TRBJ2-5): NAGVMQNPRHLVRRRGQEARLRCSPMKGHSHVYWYRQLPEEGLKFMVYLQKENIIDESGMPKERFSAEFPKEGPSILRIQQVVRGDSAAYFCASSPRTPRQETQYFGPGTRLLVL.

The J gene is TRBJ1-1, the V gene TRBV29-1; D is ambiguous. The germline V gene has CDR1 SQVTM and CDR2 ANQGSEA. The CDR3 has 13 residues. V lost 3 bases and J lost 4, with 12 bases in between. The CDR3 loop reads CSVEADPGTEAFF. The DNA for the CDR3 is TGCAGCGTTGAGGCAGACCCAGGCACTGAAGCTTTCTTT. Supplemented by reference TRBV29-1 and TRBJ1-1, the full variable domain reads SAVISQKPSRDICQRGTSLTIQCQVDSQVTMMFWYRQQPGQSLTLIATANQGSEATYESGFVIDKFPISRPNLTFSTLTVSNMSPEDSSIYLCSVEADPGTEAFFGQGTRLTVV.

The chain uses TRBV7-9 and TRBJ2-1, with D perhaps TRBD2 (8 bases). Trimming removed 11 bases at V and 8 bases at J, with 22 bases between. CDR1 and CDR2 from the germline V gene are SEHNR and FQNEAQ (reference sequence). The CDR3 covers 14 residues. Written as DNA, the CDR3 is TGTGCCGGACGAACTAGCGGAGGGGGCGATGAGCAGTTCTTC. It translates to CAGRTSGGGDEQFF.

V and J are TRBV6-2 or TRBV6-3 and TRBJ2-7, with 7 bases lining up with TRBD2. This CDR3 is 15 amino acids long. Trimming cost V 0 bases and J 0 bases; bases outside gene matches: 2. The V gene's germline CDR1 is MNHEY and CDR2 SVGEGT. The CDR3 coding sequence is TGTGCCAGCAGTTACTCGGGCGGGAGCTCCTACGAGCAGTACTTC. Translated: CASSYSGGSSYEQYF.